This entry features one TCR beta chain sequence. Its antigen has not been determined. Per-base quality was not reported, and no clone a single base away is much larger than it. The immunoSEQ Assay, a bias-controlled multiplex PCR, was used to amplify TCRbeta CDR3 regions from genomic DNA. The paper's processing steps were these. Within the assay, amplification of reference gene primers was used to estimate how many nucleated cells each sample contained. To quantify the absolute abundance of each unique TCRbeta CDR3 rearrangement, sequence reads were collapsed and filtered. For each sample, productive Simpson clonality was calculated as the square root of Simpson's diversity index over productive rearrangements. TCRdb retrieved this table from immuneACCESS and kept in-frame rearrangements only. Not all clones are present; in checked studies, unresolved V genes account for under half, and no reason is known for the remainder. The V and J calls and clone size were taken over from that table, and D and trimming were inferred from the DNA. Counted in this sample were about 190,000 clones; more than 85% of them appeared once. The ten largest clones take up 0.95% to 1.3% of the sample.

These data come from a study of blood T cell repertoires in COVID-19 (TCRdb year 2020). Describing the broader study: Collaborator samples came from the United States, Italy and Spain and covered acute and convalescent phases of COVID-19. Deeply sampled blood TCRbeta repertoires from subjects exposed to, actively infected with, or recovered from COVID-19 were included in the dataset. Sample metadata almost always included a de-identified subject ID, COVID-19 status, age in years and sex. Where available, HLA class I and class II types were obtained from metadata supplied by the sample provider rather than from assay-based typing. The prospective study material was composed of cDNA or gDNA derived from T cells, B-cell-depleted T cells, or PBMCs. The repertoires were made available in a free public database intended to serve as a resource for research on the immune response to SARS-CoV-2. Samples came from the ongoing ImmuneRACE study (first 160 participants) plus 1,254 subjects from 6 global collaborators. Broader findings and caveats from the paper: How much clinical and demographic metadata was included differed by source and by participant, and the metadata was provided uncurated.

Each collaborating institution followed its own protocols to collect whole blood in K2EDTA tubes. For TCRbeta analysis, collaborators shipped samples as frozen whole blood, isolated PBMCs, or DNA extracted from either of those sample types. As encoded in the germline V gene, CDR1 is SGHRS while CDR2 is YFSETQ. At the junction V is shortened by 4 bases and J by 4 bases; bases outside the gene matches: 8. There are 15 amino acids in the CDR3, from cysteine to phenylalanine inclusive. The sequence is cut down to CDR3 DNA, 45 bases in frame from base 1. Input material: peripheral blood. This sequence uses TRBV5-1 and TRBJ1-3; the central 7 bases match TRBD1. The sequence came from a young man with acute or convalescent COVID-19. Read as DNA, the sequence is TGCGCCAGCAGCACTACGACAGGGAGGGGAAACACCATATATTTT. Protein translation: CASSTTTGRGNTIYF. Here the CDR3 is joined to the reference TRBV5-1 and TRBJ1-3 genes, and the full variable domain is: KAGVTQTPRYLIKTRGQQVTLSCSPISGHRSVSWYQQTPGQGLQFLFEYFSETQRNKGNFPGRFSGRQFSNSRSEMNVSTLELGDSALYLCASSTTTGRGNTIYFGEGSWLTVV.